This T cell receptor beta chain originates from a study of blood T cell repertoires in COVID-19. About the research overall: There were acute and convalescent COVID-19 samples, and they came from the United States, Italy and Spain.

Germline V gene lookup returns CDR1 LGHDT and CDR2 YNNKEL (reference sequence). The CDR3 length is 14 residues. V was pared by 2 bases and J by 3 bases, with 11 bases between. Participant age was about 18 to 100 years, and participants resided in around 24 US areas. Authors' methods: Nucleated cell counts were estimated from reference gene primer amplification. Repertoires were generated with immunoSEQ multiplex PCR, while TCRdb's copy carries only in-frame clones and drops some. From that table come the V and J calls and clone size; the DNA was used to work out D and trimming. The table lists a few hundred thousand clones, approximately 89% of them singletons.

Sequenced input: PBMCs or T cells enriched from blood (not recorded which). The chain joins TRBV3-1 (or the pseudogene TRBV3-2) to TRBJ2-7; D uncertain. The source is a woman aged 60-75 years who had recovered from COVID-19. CDR3 protein: CASSQFPERYEQYF. As DNA, the CDR3 is TGTGCCAGCAGCCAATTCCCGGAGCGCTACGAGCAGTACTTC.